What follows are 19 T cell receptor beta chains derived from one specimen sequenced in a study of blood T cell repertoires in COVID-19. Clones were sequenced by immunoSEQ multiplex PCR, and TCRdb holds only the in-frame ones, with some missing. This sample yields tens of thousands of clones, of which around 87% are seen a single time; roughly a sixth belongs to the top ten. Sequencing used peripheral blood. These receptors were obtained from a human donor in a cohort sampled during active COVID-19.

The chain has TRBV29-1 and TRBJ1-4; perhaps TRBD1 as D (6 bases). CDR3 length equals 13 residues. V lost 3 bases to trimming and J lost 7 bases, with 12 bases between them. In germline, CDR1 is SQVTM, CDR2 ANQGSEA. Here the CDR3 reads CSVEGGASEKLFF. Here the CDR3 DNA reads TGCAGCGTTGAGGGGGGGGCTAGTGAAAAACTGTTTTTT.

V and J are TRBV19 and TRBJ1-5; the D is unclear. This CDR3 contains 14 residues. V shed 8 bases and J shed 0 bases, with 11 bases lying between them. Germline V gene sequence: CDR1 LNHDA, CDR2 SQIVND (reference sequence). CDR3 coding DNA: TGTGCCAGTTCGTTACACCTTAGCAATCAGCCCCAGCATTTT. Its translation: CASSLHLSNQPQHF.

The chain couples TRBV9 to TRBJ1-2, with 8 bases fitting TRBD1. The length of the CDR3 is 17 residues. Germline V CDR1 and CDR2: SGDLS, YYNGEE. Trimming took 4 bases from V and 8 from J; bases not matched to a gene: 19. This chain's CDR3 is CASSLGQGGTPLWGYTF. CDR3 DNA: TGTGCCAGCAGCCTCGGACAGGGAGGAACCCCATTATGGGGCTACACCTTC.

The chain employs TRBV19 and TRBJ2-2; D is possibly TRBD2 (5 bases). Germline V CDR1 and CDR2: LNHDA, SQIVND (reference sequence). The CDR3 has 13 amino acids. Trimming stripped 1 base from V and 5 bases from J, with 5 bases between. This CDR3 reads CASSIAGTGELFF. CDR3 coding DNA: TGTGCCAGTAGTATAGCGGGAACCGGGGAGCTGTTTTTT.

The gene calls are TRBV29-1 and TRBJ1-1; a weak D match, TRBD1 (6 bases). V dropped 5 bases and J dropped 2 bases, with 12 bases sitting between them. Germline V gene lookup returns CDR1 SQVTM and CDR2 ANQGSEA. This CDR3 is built from 13 residues. The CDR3 coding sequence is TGCAGCGTTTCCACAGGGTCTAACACTGAAGCTTTCTTT. It yields the protein CSVSTGSNTEAFF.

The rearrangement joins TRBV7-6 to TRBJ2-1; 13 bases agree with TRBD2. V was clipped by 1 base and J by 3 bases; unmatched bases: 0. The CDR3 runs to 16 residues. Germline loops: CDR1 SGHVS, CDR2 FNYEAQ. The CDR3 is CASSLGTSGGYNEQFF. Written as DNA, the CDR3 is TGTGCCAGCAGCTTAGGGACTAGCGGGGGCTACAATGAGCAGTTCTTC.

The chain recombines TRBV5-8 with TRBJ2-1, with 14 bases matching TRBD2. Per germline, CDR1 SGHTS and CDR2 YDEGEE. V trimming: 4 bases; J trimming: 9 bases; junction bases outside the gene matches: 12. This CDR3 has 17 amino acids. The CDR3 spells CASSATRLAGGRGEQFF. CDR3 nucleotides: TGTGCCAGCAGCGCGACCCGACTAGCGGGGGGGCGCGGTGAGCAGTTCTTC.

This clone is a singleton in its sample. The chain carries TRBV18 and TRBJ2-3, with 7 bases identical to TRBD2. CDR1 and CDR2 from the germline V gene are KGHSH and LQKENI. This CDR3 contains 13 residues. Trimming took 5 bases from V and 6 from J; bases not matched to a gene: 5. CDR3 coding DNA: TGTGCCAGCTCAAGACTAGCAGTCGATACGCAGTATTTT. Protein: CASSRLAVDTQYF.

V is TRBV13 and J is TRBJ1-4; 8 bases fit TRBD1. CDR3 length: 15 amino acids. Per the germline V gene, CDR1 is PRHDT and CDR2 is FYEKMQ (reference sequence). Trimming took 6 bases from V and 10 from J; bases not matched to a gene: 13. DNA for the CDR3: TGTGCCAGCAGATACGCCGGGACAGGCCCGGGAAAACTGTTTTTT. Its protein product is CASRYAGTGPGKLFF.

The rearrangement joins TRBV6-5 to TRBJ2-5, with D possibly matching TRBD1 (6 bases). Germline values: CDR1 MNHEY, CDR2 SVGAGI. The CDR3 length is 14 residues. Trimming pared 5 bases from V and 5 bases from J, leaving 15 bases between. The CDR3 region is CASSPPGQRETQYF. For the CDR3, the DNA is TGTGCCAGCAGTCCCCCCGGACAGCGGGAGACCCAGTACTTC.

This chain connects TRBV11-2 to TRBJ2-1, with TRBD2 matching 10 bases. The germline CDR1 and CDR2 sequences are SGHAT and FQNNGV. After removal of 1 base from V and 3 bases from J, the junction contained 12 bases not matched to a gene. This CDR3 comprises 19 residues. In DNA, the CDR3 is TGTGCCAGCAGCTTAGTGCCCCTGCAGGGACTAGCGCACTACAATGAGCAGTTCTTC. As protein: CASSLVPLQGLAHYNEQFF. Looking up the rest from reference TRBV11-2 and TRBJ2-1 gives the full variable domain: EAGVAQSPRYKIIEKRQSVAFWCNPISGHATLYWYQQILGQGPKLLIQFQNNGVVDDSQLPKDRFSAERLKGVDSTLKIQPAKLEDSAVYLCASSLVPLQGLAHYNEQFFGPGTRLTVL.

The genes are TRBV7-2 and TRBJ2-7; 8 nucleotides agree with TRBD1. Unmatched junction bases numbered 5, after V lost 4 bases and J lost 0 bases. The CDR3 has 15 residues. The V gene's germline CDR1 is SGHTA and CDR2 FQGNSA. CDR3 nucleotides: TGTGCCAGCAGCTCTGACAGGGGACGCTCCTACGAGCAGTACTTC. It specifies CASSSDRGRSYEQYF.

This chain uses TRBV3-1 (or the pseudogene TRBV3-2) with TRBJ1-1; possibly TRBD1 for D (6 bases). This CDR3 comprises 12 residues. Per germline, CDR1 LGHDT and CDR2 YNNKEL (reference sequence). V was clipped by 4 bases and J by 11 bases, with 14 bases between them. The CDR3 sequence is CASSLSGTLAFF. The CDR3 DNA reads TGTGCCAGCAGCCTATCCGGGACACTGGCTTTCTTT.

V and J are TRBV19 and TRBJ1-2; 9 bases agree with TRBD1. The germline CDR1 and CDR2 sequences are LNHDA and SQIVND (reference sequence). V gave up 5 bases and J gave up 4 bases; unmatched junction bases: 11. CDR3 length equals 16 residues. The DNA of the CDR3 is TGTGCCAGTAGTGCCGGGACAGGGAGATTGGGCTATGGCTACACCTTC. Its translation: CASSAGTGRLGYGYTF.

The rearrangement joins TRBV5-1 to TRBJ1-1, with D unclear. The V and J ends lost 7 bases and 1 base respectively, with 5 bases between them. Germline V lookup: CDR1 SGHRS, CDR2 YFSETQ. The CDR3 runs to 11 residues. The DNA of the CDR3 is TGCGCCAGCCACGGGAACACTGAAGCTTTCTTT. Amino acids: CASHGNTEAFF. The whole variable domain, remainder taken from reference TRBV5-1 and TRBJ1-1, is KAGVTQTPRYLIKTRGQQVTLSCSPISGHRSVSWYQQTPGQGLQFLFEYFSETQRNKGNFPGRFSGRQFSNSRSEMNVSTLELGDSALYLCASHGNTEAFFGQGTRLTVV.

This clone was counted once. This rearrangement joins TRBV6-1 to TRBJ2-7, with D possibly being TRBD2 (6 bases). Per germline, CDR1 MNHNS and CDR2 SASEGT. V was shortened by 0 bases and J by 3 bases, with 6 bases between the two germline ends. This CDR3 comprises 13 residues. As DNA, the CDR3 is TGTGCCAGCAGTGAAGCGGGACTCTACGAGCAGTACTTC. The encoded protein is CASSEAGLYEQYF.

This chain links TRBV7-9 with TRBJ1-2; D ambiguous. Germline CDR1 SEHNR, CDR2 FQNEAQ (reference sequence). The CDR3 spans 14 residues. Trimming shortened V by 5 bases and J by 2 bases, and 12 bases separated the two germline ends. In DNA, the CDR3 is TGTGCCAGCAGCCCCTCTGACTGGAACTATGGCTACACCTTC. Translation gives CASSPSDWNYGYTF.

The V call is TRBV11-2, the J call TRBJ2-7, with 9 bases identical to TRBD1. The CDR3 runs 16 residues. Trimming cost V 5 bases and J 4 bases; bases outside gene matches: 12. Looked up from germline, CDR1 is SGHAT and CDR2 is FQNNGV. The CDR3 reads CASSPTPGQGLYEQYF. The CDR3 DNA follows: TGTGCCAGCAGCCCCACGCCGGGACAGGGTTTATACGAGCAGTACTTC.

The chain recombines TRBV25-1 with TRBJ1-3; 7 bases fit TRBD1. Trimming took 1 base from V and 4 from J; bases not matched to a gene: 7. The CDR3 runs 16 residues. Germline V gene data show CDR1 as MGHDK and CDR2 as SYGVNS. The CDR3 loop reads CASSESTTGPGNTIYF. CDR3 sequence (DNA): TGTGCCAGCAGTGAATCAACGACAGGGCCCGGAAACACCATATATTTT.